One and the same sample provided the 15 T cell receptor beta chains below, sequenced in a study of T cells in Graves' hyperthyroidism and ophthalmopathy. Researchers took RNA transcripts and amplified the TCR beta CDR3 regions from them. The HTBI primer set was used in a first-round RT-PCR of the TCR CDR3. TCRdb reanalysed the multiplex PCR reads using MiXCR and keeps one entry per CDR3 protein. Among around 180,000 distinct CDR3 sequences listed, approximately 15% were seen once. The sequenced material came from blood. The receptor source for this set is a woman in her forties or fifties with Graves' hyperthyroidism.

This clonotype was detected many times. The rearrangement links TRBV9 to TRBJ2-1, with 8 nucleotides matching TRBD1. Germline CDR1 is SGDLS and CDR2 is YYNGEE. After removal of 4 bases from V and 7 bases from J, the junction contained 10 bases not matched to a gene. The CDR3 is 15 residues long. This CDR3 reads CASSPRTGRLNEQFF. The CDR3 nucleotides read TGTGCCAGCAGCCCCCGGACAGGGAGGCTGAATGAGCAGTTCTTC.

The rearrangement links TRBV7-2 to TRBJ2-2, with TRBD1 identical over 7 bases. V dropped 5 bases and J dropped 12; count of bases not matched to a gene: 6. Germline CDR1 is SGHTA and CDR2 is FQGNSA. This CDR3 region has 12 residues. The CDR3 protein is CASSQRTGKLFF. CDR3 nucleotide sequence: TGTGCCAGCAGCCAGAGGACAGGAAAGCTGTTTTTT.

This clonotype was seen only a few times. The rearrangement uses TRBV7-9 and TRBJ2-1, with 8 bases identical to TRBD2. This CDR3 has 14 residues. Germline V gene lookup returns CDR1 SEHNR and CDR2 FQNEAQ (reference sequence). The J segment lost 4 bases and the V segment lost 6 bases, leaving 5 bases of the junction unmatched. The DNA of the CDR3 is TGTGCCAGCAGGGCGGGGGGTGGGTACAATGAGCAGTTCTTC. Encoded protein: CASRAGGGYNEQFF.

This clonotype occurred many times. V is TRBV13 and J is TRBJ1-1, with TRBD1 matching over 10 bases. Germline V gene lookup returns CDR1 PRHDT and CDR2 FYEKMQ (reference sequence). This CDR3 comprises 14 residues. With 2 bases clipped from V and 11 bases from J, the junction kept 8 bases outside the gene matches. For the CDR3, the DNA is TGTGCCAGCAGCTTAAGACAGGGGGCCCCTCTTGCTTTCTTT. Amino acids: CASSLRQGAPLAFF.

The CDR3 sequence is CASSRPPSLSSLSGRAVDTQYF. DNA for the CDR3: TGTGCCAGCAGTCGACCGCCTTCCCTCTCTTCTCTTAGCGGGAGGGCGGTAGATACGCAGTATTTT. The rearrangement links TRBV28 to TRBJ2-3; 11 nucleotides line up with TRBD2. Losses at the gene ends were 5 bases for V and 5 bases for J; bases not matched to a gene: 27. This CDR3 spans 22 amino acids. The germline V gene encodes CDR1 MDHEN and CDR2 SYDVKM.

This clonotype was observed at least ten times. V usage is TRBV7-9 and J usage is TRBJ1-6; 8 bases are a match to TRBD1. Looked up from germline, CDR1 is SEHNR and CDR2 is FQNEAQ (reference sequence). The CDR3 runs to 14 residues. The V and J ends lost 5 bases and 8 bases, in that order; junction bases with no gene match: 5. The CDR3 DNA reads TGTGCCAGCAGCAGCGGACAGGGACATTCACCCCTCCACTTT. Amino acid sequence: CASSSGQGHSPLHF.

This clonotype was counted many times. The rearrangement links TRBV7-2 to TRBJ2-2; D remains unclear. This CDR3 region has 15 residues. Germline V lookup: CDR1 SGHTA, CDR2 FQGNSA. Trimming stripped 1 base from V and 0 bases from J, with 6 bases between. CDR3 DNA sequence: TGTGCCAGCAGCTTAGGCTCCGCGAACACCGGGGAGCTGTTTTTT. Its protein product is CASSLGSANTGELFF. Using reference TRBV7-2 and TRBJ2-2 for the parts outside the CDR3, the full variable domain is GAGVSQSPSNKVTEKGKDVELRCDPISGHTALYWYRQSLGQGLEFLIYFQGNSAPDKSGLPSDRFSAERTGGSVSTLTIQRTQQEDSAVYLCASSLGSANTGELFFGEGSRLTVL.

As regards this clonotype: Sequence at one end of the junction differs from germline and may be a read error. The chain uses TRBV11-1 and TRBJ1-2, with D possibly being TRBD1 (5 bases). Germline lookup yields CDR1 SGHAT and CDR2 FQDESV (reference sequence). The CDR3 is 13 amino acids. CDR3 coding DNA: TGCGCCAGCAGCTACCAGAAGGGGTATGGCTACACCTTC. As protein: CASSYQKGYGYTF.

This clonotype has only a few counts. The CDR3 loop is CASSPLWPGQGEFFATNEKLFF. The CDR3 nucleotides read TGTGCCAGCAGCCCCCTCTGGCCGGGACAGGGAGAATTTTTTGCAACTAATGAAAAACTGTTTTTT. The chain has TRBV11-2 and TRBJ1-4; 9 bases match TRBD1. CDR1 SGHAT and CDR2 FQNNGV come from the germline V gene. CDR3 size: 22 residues. Trimming cost V 5 bases and J 0 bases; bases outside gene matches: 22. Combining the CDR3 with reference TRBV11-2 and TRBJ1-4 gives the whole variable domain EAGVAQSPRYKIIEKRQSVAFWCNPISGHATLYWYQQILGQGPKLLIQFQNNGVVDDSQLPKDRFSAERLKGVDSTLKIQPAKLEDSAVYLCASSPLWPGQGEFFATNEKLFFGSGTQLSVL.

Ten or more counts support this clonotype. J is TRBJ2-3 and V is TRBV7-9; 10 nucleotides align to TRBD2. There are 14 residues in the CDR3. Trimming took 11 bases from V and 2 from J; bases not matched to a gene: 7. Germline-derived CDR1 and CDR2 are SEHNR and FQNEAQ (reference sequence). The CDR3 nucleotides read TGTGCCGTCCCTAGCGGGGGTTTCACAGATACGCAGTATTTT. This translates into CAVPSGGFTDTQYF. Looking up the rest from reference TRBV7-9 and TRBJ2-3 gives the full variable domain: DTGVSQNPRHKITKRGQNVTFRCDPISEHNRLYWYRQTLGQGPEFLTYFQNEAQLEKSRLLSDRFSAERPKGSFSTLEIQRTEQGDSAMYLCAVPSGGFTDTQYFGPGTRLTVL.

This chain links TRBV12-5 with TRBJ2-7; 8 nucleotides align to TRBD1. V shed 5 bases and J 0 bases; nucleotides not matched to a gene: 6. The CDR3 spans 15 residues. Germline V CDR1 and CDR2: LGHNT, FRNRAP. DNA of the CDR3: TGTGCTAGTGGTCAGGCCGGGACAGGCTCCTACGAGCAGTACTTC. Residues: CASGQAGTGSYEQYF.

This clonotype was counted at least ten times. V and J are TRBV20-1 and TRBJ2-1; no clear D. Deletions cut 2 bases from V and 3 bases from J, with 11 bases between. This CDR3 has 14 residues. The germline gives CDR1 DFQATT, CDR2 SNEGSKA (reference sequence). CDR3: CSARRSAFYNEQFF. The CDR3 region has the DNA TGCAGTGCTAGAAGGTCAGCCTTCTACAATGAGCAGTTCTTC.

This clonotype showed up many times. This chain uses TRBV6-1 with TRBJ1-1, with D tentatively TRBD1 (5 bases). The V and J ends lost 6 bases and 3 bases respectively, with 32 bases between them. Germline CDR1 reads MNHNS; CDR2 reads SASEGT. The CDR3 sequence is 20 residues long. Here the CDR3 DNA reads TGTGCCAGCAGCCATAAAGGGAACCGCGGGACGCAGGCCAGGGACACTGAAGCTTTCTTT. This gives the protein CASSHKGNRGTQARDTEAFF.

This clonotype turned up a few times. The gene calls are TRBV6-2 or TRBV6-3 and TRBJ2-7; 10 positions agree with TRBD1. V lost 4 bases, J lost 6 bases, and 12 bases stayed unmatched. Germline V lookup: CDR1 MNHEY, CDR2 SVGEGT. The CDR3 extends over 16 amino acids. In DNA, the CDR3 is TGTGCCAGCAGTTCTCGAGGGGACAGGGGTTCGCGCGAGCAGTACTTC. Translating it yields CASSSRGDRGSREQYF.

CDR3 amino acids: CASSQATSGGPGTQYF. CDR3 sequence (DNA): TGCGCCAGCAGCCAGGCGACTAGCGGGGGGCCGGGGACCCAGTACTTC. V and J are TRBV4-1 and TRBJ2-5; 13 bases match TRBD2. Trimming removed 3 bases from V and 7 bases from J; junction bases left unmatched: 8. This CDR3 has 16 amino acids. The germline V gene encodes CDR1 MGHRA and CDR2 YSYEKL.